This T cell receptor (beta chain) was profiled in a study of T cell responses to AZD1222 COVID-19 vaccine. Study observations and caveats: Possibly, clonal diversity was underestimated; donors were largely white British and included more females.

Profiling relied on immunoSEQ multiplex PCR, and the TCRdb table lists in-frame clones only, not all of them. Among tens of thousands of clones listed, about 89% were seen once. For this clone: What it recognizes is unknown.

Analysis merged second doses at about 4 or about 12 weeks. V lost 1 base, J lost 1 base, and 7 bases lay in between. The CDR3 covers 14 residues. Germline CDR1 and CDR2: SGHTA and FQGNSA. The origin of this receptor is an adult who received the AZD1222 COVID-19 vaccine. The gene calls are TRBV7-2 and TRBJ1-1; D unclear. Sequenced material: peripheral blood, taken 28 days after the second AZD1222 dose. The CDR3 DNA reads TGTGCCAGCAGCTTAGATGGACCGAACACTGAAGCTTTCTTT. It translates to CASSLDGPNTEAFF.